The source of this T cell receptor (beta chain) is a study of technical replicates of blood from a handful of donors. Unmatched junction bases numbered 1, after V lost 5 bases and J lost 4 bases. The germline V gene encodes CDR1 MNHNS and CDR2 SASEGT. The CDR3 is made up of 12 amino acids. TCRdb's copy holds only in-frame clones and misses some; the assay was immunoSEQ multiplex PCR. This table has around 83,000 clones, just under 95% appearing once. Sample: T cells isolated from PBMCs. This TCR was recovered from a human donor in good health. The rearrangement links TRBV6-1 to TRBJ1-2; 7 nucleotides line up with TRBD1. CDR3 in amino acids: CASSSGGYGYTF. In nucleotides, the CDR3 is TGTGCCAGCAGTTCAGGGGGCTATGGCTACACCTTC.